This TCR beta chain was identified in a study of vaccination and CD4 T cells after COVID-19. Trimming shortened V by 8 bases and J by 2 bases, and 4 bases separated the two germline ends. The CDR3 extends over 10 amino acids. CDR1 MNHEY and CDR2 SMNVEV come from the germline V gene (reference sequence). Cultured CD4+ T cells had their DNA profiled by the Oncomine TCR Beta short-read assay. One entry per CDR3 protein results from TCRdb running MiXCR on the PCR reads. The sample yields roughly 16,000 distinct CDR3 sequences, around 47% seen once. The treatment is: roughly 10-day PBMC culture with coronavirus spike peptide pools or control peptides (ViraFEST assay). Points on this clonotype: What it recognizes is unknown.

The chain uses TRBV27 and TRBJ2-7; D is unclear. Source: CD4+ T cells from blood, cultured in vitro, taken after SARS-CoV-2 vaccination. The receptor was isolated from a human donor who had recovered from COVID-19. DNA for the CDR3: TGTGCCAGCGGAACCTACGAGCAGTACTTC. Protein product: CASGTYEQYF.